The rows below give T cell receptor beta chains drawn from one sample of a study of blood T cell repertoires in COVID-19. Profiling relied on immunoSEQ multiplex PCR, and the TCRdb table lists in-frame clones only, not all of them. The sample holds fewer than 180,000 clones, 84% seen once. The source material was peripheral blood. Receptors were obtained from a man between 65 and 85 years old with acute or convalescent COVID-19. The CDR3 runs from the conserved cysteine through the conserved F or W. Each record gives: V gene, J gene, clone size, D gene, CDR3 protein, CDR3 DNA. D genes are given only for firm matches. Rows give clone size only sometimes, using once, few, many, or a class for an expanded clone.

v_call: TRBV18; j_call: TRBJ2-1; clone_size: -; d_call: -; cdr3_aa: CASSSSGSSYNEQFF; cdr3_nt: TGTGCCAGCTCATCTAGTGGCAGCTCCTACAATGAGCAGTTCTTC
v_call: TRBV6-5; j_call: TRBJ2-1; clone_size: -; d_call: -; cdr3_aa: CASSTGSSYNEQFF; cdr3_nt: TGTGCCAGCAGTACAGGGAGCTCCTACAATGAGCAGTTCTTC
v_call: TRBV6-5; j_call: TRBJ1-2; clone_size: -; d_call: TRBD1; cdr3_aa: CAATPRGREEYGYTF; cdr3_nt: TGTGCCGCGACCCCCAGGGGGCGCGAGGAGTATGGCTACACCTTC
v_call: TRBV5-1; j_call: TRBJ1-5; clone_size: -; d_call: TRBD1; cdr3_aa: CASSPGTGMRQPQHF; cdr3_nt: TGCGCCAGCAGCCCGGGGACAGGGATGAGACAGCCCCAGCATTTT
v_call: TRBV5-1; j_call: TRBJ2-3; clone_size: -; d_call: -; cdr3_aa: CASSPGQVGSTTDTQYF; cdr3_nt: TGCGCCAGCAGCCCAGGACAGGTCGGGAGCACGACAGATACGCAGTATTTT
v_call: TRBV19; j_call: TRBJ1-1; clone_size: once; d_call: TRBD1; cdr3_aa: CASRETGGGEAFF; cdr3_nt: TGTGCCAGTAGGGAGACAGGGGGCGGTGAAGCTTTCTTT
v_call: TRBV11-2; j_call: TRBJ1-2; clone_size: once; d_call: -; cdr3_aa: CASSPGSNYGYTF; cdr3_nt: TGTGCCTCTTCCCCAGGCAGTAACTATGGCTACACCTTC
v_call: TRBV5-4; j_call: TRBJ1-3; clone_size: -; d_call: TRBD1; cdr3_aa: CASSVGTGGSGNTIYF; cdr3_nt: TGTGCCAGCAGCGTCGGGACAGGGGGCTCTGGAAACACCATATATTTT
v_call: TRBV2; j_call: TRBJ2-7; clone_size: once; d_call: -; cdr3_aa: CASSKQSEQYF; cdr3_nt: TGTGCCAGCAGTAAACAGTCCGAGCAGTACTTC
v_call: TRBV28; j_call: TRBJ2-3; clone_size: once; d_call: TRBD1; cdr3_aa: CASSGQGPTVRNTQYF; cdr3_nt: TGTGCCAGCAGTGGACAGGGGCCTACTGTGAGGAATACGCAGTATTTT
v_call: TRBV28; j_call: TRBJ1-5; clone_size: -; d_call: -; cdr3_aa: CASSTGYNQPQHF; cdr3_nt: TGTGCCAGCAGTACAGGGTACAATCAGCCCCAGCATTTT
v_call: TRBV7-3; j_call: TRBJ2-1; clone_size: -; d_call: TRBD2; cdr3_aa: CASSPREGRVNEQFF; cdr3_nt: TGTGCCAGCAGCCCACGGGAGGGCCGGGTCAATGAGCAGTTCTTC
v_call: TRBV28; j_call: TRBJ1-1; clone_size: -; d_call: -; cdr3_aa: CASRRTRTEAFF; cdr3_nt: TGTGCCAGCAGAAGGACAAGGACTGAAGCTTTCTTT
v_call: TRBV28; j_call: TRBJ1-2; clone_size: -; d_call: -; cdr3_aa: CASSLWTAANYGYTF; cdr3_nt: TGTGCCAGCAGTTTGTGGACAGCAGCTAACTATGGCTACACCTTC
v_call: TRBV9; j_call: TRBJ1-4; clone_size: -; d_call: -; cdr3_aa: CASSVGTGSIEKLFF; cdr3_nt: TGTGCCAGCAGCGTAGGAACAGGGAGTATTGAAAAACTGTTTTTT
v_call: TRBV5-4; j_call: TRBJ1-4; clone_size: -; d_call: -; cdr3_aa: CASSLGSVNEKLFF; cdr3_nt: TGTGCCAGCAGCTTGGGCTCGGTGAATGAAAAACTGTTTTTT
v_call: TRBV5-1; j_call: TRBJ2-7; clone_size: -; d_call: TRBD1; cdr3_aa: CASSYRQGSSYEQYF; cdr3_nt: TGCGCCAGCAGCTACCGACAGGGAAGCTCCTACGAGCAGTACTTC
v_call: TRBV9; j_call: TRBJ2-7; clone_size: -; d_call: -; cdr3_aa: CASSFSGSSYEQYF; cdr3_nt: TGTGCCAGCAGCTTCTCCGGGAGCTCCTACGAGCAGTACTTC
v_call: TRBV28; j_call: TRBJ2-2; clone_size: -; d_call: TRBD2; cdr3_aa: CASSFLAGTGELFF; cdr3_nt: TGTGCCAGCAGTTTCCTAGCGGGAACCGGGGAGCTGTTTTTT
v_call: TRBV18; j_call: TRBJ2-5; clone_size: once; d_call: -; cdr3_aa: CASSPRSGGARETQYF; cdr3_nt: TGTGCCAGCTCACCACGTTCGGGGGGCGCGAGGGAGACCCAGTACTTC
v_call: TRBV6-1; j_call: TRBJ2-2; clone_size: -; d_call: TRBD1; cdr3_aa: CASSVLASGGYTGELFF; cdr3_nt: TGTGCCAGCAGTGTCCTAGCTTCAGGGGGCTACACCGGGGAGCTGTTTTTT
v_call: TRBV4-1; j_call: TRBJ1-2; clone_size: -; d_call: TRBD1; cdr3_aa: CASSQEDRVYGYTF; cdr3_nt: TGCGCCAGCAGCCAAGAAGACAGGGTCTATGGCTACACCTTC
v_call: TRBV7-8; j_call: TRBJ2-7; clone_size: -; d_call: -; cdr3_aa: CASSSRTVYEQYF; cdr3_nt: TGTGCCAGCAGCTCCCGGACAGTCTACGAGCAGTACTTC
v_call: TRBV7-2; j_call: TRBJ2-5; clone_size: -; d_call: TRBD2; cdr3_aa: CASSARLAGGQETQYF; cdr3_nt: TGTGCCAGCAGCGCAAGACTAGCGGGGGGCCAAGAGACCCAGTACTTC
v_call: TRBV3-1/TRBV3-2; j_call: TRBJ2-1; clone_size: -; d_call: -; cdr3_aa: CASSQRAEYNEQFF; cdr3_nt: TGTGCCAGCAGCCAGAGGGCCGAGTACAATGAGCAGTTCTTC
v_call: TRBV10-2; j_call: TRBJ2-5; clone_size: -; d_call: -; cdr3_aa: CASSLGGRVETQYF; cdr3_nt: TGCGCCAGCAGTTTAGGGGGAAGGGTAGAGACCCAGTACTTC
v_call: TRBV11-2; j_call: TRBJ1-6; clone_size: -; d_call: -; cdr3_aa: CASSLRRGKSSYNSPLHF; cdr3_nt: TGTGCCAGCAGCTTACGACGGGGGAAGAGCTCCTATAATTCACCCCTCCACTTT
v_call: TRBV28; j_call: TRBJ1-5; clone_size: -; d_call: TRBD1; cdr3_aa: CASSSGTGLFLIDQSNQPQHF; cdr3_nt: TGTGCCAGCAGTTCTGGGACAGGGTTATTTCTCATCGACCAAAGCAATCAGCCCCAGCATTTT
v_call: TRBV28; j_call: TRBJ2-7; clone_size: -; d_call: -; cdr3_aa: CASSFSRAPSYEQYF; cdr3_nt: TGTGCCAGCAGTTTCTCGAGGGCCCCCTCTTACGAGCAGTACTTC
v_call: TRBV7-2; j_call: TRBJ2-7; clone_size: -; d_call: -; cdr3_aa: CASSTQGGLSYEQYF; cdr3_nt: TGTGCCAGCAGCACCCAAGGTGGACTGTCCTACGAGCAGTACTTC
v_call: TRBV5-1; j_call: TRBJ2-6; clone_size: -; d_call: TRBD1; cdr3_aa: CASSPGTDSGANVLTF; cdr3_nt: TGCGCCAGCAGCCCGGGGACAGACTCTGGGGCCAACGTCCTGACTTTC